This entry lists 15 T cell receptor beta chains sequenced from one sample in a study of shared clonotypes between healthy human individuals (dated by TCRdb to about 2020). Library preparation was by the immunoSEQ multiplex PCR assay. The immuneACCESS repertoire file appears here via TCRdb, limited to in-frame rearrangements. These files lack a portion of the clones; in checked studies, under half of the deficit traces to unresolved V genes, and the cause of the others is not known. The sample contains more than 550,000 clones, approximately 90% of them found a single time. The ten biggest clones cover 24% of the sample. CD8 naive samples were CD45RO-negative cells positively selected for CCR7, giving a CD45RA+CCR7+ population that excluded TemRA cells. The sample was naive CD8+ T cells sorted from blood. The cell subset or site label on this specimen signifies: CD45RA+CCR7+. All receptors derive from a man aged 30-40 years in good health.

The chain recombines TRBV28 with TRBJ2-7, with a weak D call TRBD1 (5 bases). Germline CDR1 MDHEN, CDR2 SYDVKM. V lost 3 bases and J 3 bases, leaving 12 bases between the germline ends. The CDR3 is made up of 14 amino acids. The CDR3 loop is CASSFPPRDYEQYF. In DNA form, the CDR3 reads TGTGCCAGCAGTTTTCCGCCCAGGGACTACGAGCAGTACTTC.

The chain uses TRBV7-9 and TRBJ2-1, with D unclear. Germline V gives CDR1 SEHNR, CDR2 FQNEAQ (reference sequence). The CDR3 is made up of 14 amino acids. V dropped 2 bases and J dropped 4 bases, with 9 bases sitting between them. The CDR3 DNA is TGTGCCAGCAGCTTATCGGCTGTATACAATGAGCAGTTCTTC. Translation gives CASSLSAVYNEQFF.

The J gene is TRBJ2-3, the V gene TRBV6-5; D is uncertain. Trimming shortened V by 10 bases and J by 4 bases, and 9 bases separated the two germline ends. Germline-derived CDR1 and CDR2 are MNHEY and SVGAGI. CDR3 size: 11 residues. For the CDR3, the DNA is TGTGCCACCAAGTTCGCAGATACGCAGTATTTT. Translated, it gives CATKFADTQYF.

The chain recombines TRBV19 with TRBJ1-5; TRBD1 is a possible D gene (5 bases). This CDR3 has 17 residues. Trimming left V 2 bases short and J 1 base short, with 15 bases between. Germline V gene lookup returns CDR1 LNHDA and CDR2 SQIVND (reference sequence). CDR3 coding DNA: TGTGCCAGTAGTATATTTGGGGCAGGAACGAGCAATCAGCCCCAGCATTTT. Its protein product is CASSIFGAGTSNQPQHF.

J is TRBJ2-1 and V is TRBV5-1; 8 positions match TRBD2. J gave up 10 bases and V 3 bases, and 6 bases lay outside the gene matches. CDR1 and CDR2 (germline): SGHRS, YFSETQ. The CDR3 totals 13 residues. The CDR3: CASSSGLASEQFF. CDR3 in DNA: TGCGCCAGCAGCTCCGGACTAGCCTCCGAGCAGTTCTTC. Using reference TRBV5-1 and TRBJ2-1 for the parts outside the CDR3, the full variable domain is KAGVTQTPRYLIKTRGQQVTLSCSPISGHRSVSWYQQTPGQGLQFLFEYFSETQRNKGNFPGRFSGRQFSNSRSEMNVSTLELGDSALYLCASSSGLASEQFFGPGTRLTVL.

In its sample, this clone was seen once. This chain connects TRBV7-9 to TRBJ2-7, with D tentatively TRBD2 (6 bases). CDR3 length: 15 residues. V was cut by 5 bases and J by 2 bases, with 16 bases left in between. CDR1 is SEHNR, CDR2 FQNEAQ, per germline (reference sequence). In DNA form, the CDR3 reads TGTGCCAGCAGCCCCAAGGGACTCGCCACCTACGAGCAGTACTTC. It encodes CASSPKGLATYEQYF.

The V gene is TRBV28, the J gene TRBJ1-2; TRBD1 aligns across 7 bases. Germline CDR1 reads MDHEN; CDR2 reads SYDVKM. The length of the CDR3 is 16 residues. The trim removed 6 bases at V and 0 bases at J, leaving 10 bases unmatched. CDR3 coding DNA: TGTGCCAGCAGCACCTTTAAGGACAGGCCTAACTATGGCTACACCTTC. Protein: CASSTFKDRPNYGYTF.

This clone occurred many times. The CDR3: CASSIWDDYNEQFF. For the CDR3, the DNA is TGTGCCAGTAGTATTTGGGACGACTACAATGAGCAGTTCTTC. The rearrangement joins TRBV19 to TRBJ2-1; D may correspond to TRBD1 or TRBD2 (5 bases each). Germline-derived CDR1 and CDR2 are LNHDA and SQIVND (reference sequence). Trimming left V 3 bases short and J 3 bases short, with 9 bases between. The CDR3 contains 14 residues.

This chain joins TRBV14 and TRBJ2-1; D not certain. Per the germline V gene, CDR1 is SGHDN and CDR2 is FVKESK. V lost 1 base and J 3 bases, leaving 10 bases between the germline ends. This CDR3 region has 15 residues. The CDR3 sequence is CASSQGYSFYNEQFF. Written as DNA, the CDR3 is TGTGCCAGCAGCCAAGGGTACAGTTTCTACAATGAGCAGTTCTTC. Filled out from reference TRBV14 and TRBJ2-1, the complete variable domain reads EAGVTQFPSHSVIEKGQTVTLRCDPISGHDNLYWYRRVMGKEIKFLLHFVKESKQDESGMPNNRFLAERTGGTYSTLKVQPAELEDSGVYFCASSQGYSFYNEQFFGPGTRLTVL.

CDR3 sequence (DNA): TGCAGCGTGCAAGTCCCGGGACAAGGAAACACCATATATTTT. Its translation is CSVQVPGQGNTIYF. The chain has TRBV29-1 and TRBJ1-3, with D possibly being TRBD1 (6 bases). Trimming removed 6 bases from V and 4 bases from J, with 16 bases in between. This CDR3 region has 14 residues. CDR1 and CDR2 from the germline V gene are SQVTM and ANQGSEA. Drawing the rest from reference TRBV29-1 and TRBJ1-3, the complete variable domain is SAVISQKPSRDICQRGTSLTIQCQVDSQVTMMFWYRQQPGQSLTLIATANQGSEATYESGFVIDKFPISRPNLTFSTLTVSNMSPEDSSIYLCSVQVPGQGNTIYFGEGSWLTVV.

The rearrangement joins TRBV9 to TRBJ2-6; 11 bases fit TRBD2. Unmatched junction bases numbered 3, after V lost 4 bases and J lost 0 bases. The germline CDR1 and CDR2 sequences are SGDLS and YYNGEE. CDR3 size: 17 residues. CDR3 DNA: TGTGCCAGCAGCCGACTAGCGGGGAGCTCTGGGGCCAACGTCCTGACTTTC. Its protein product is CASSRLAGSSGANVLTF.

This chain links TRBV29-1 with TRBJ1-1; D not resolved. This CDR3 is built from 14 residues. Germline V gene data show CDR1 as SQVTM and CDR2 as ANQGSEA. V dropped 6 bases and J dropped 0 bases, with 14 bases sitting between them. CDR3 nucleotide sequence: TGCAGCGTAACCAAGGATTTGTTGAACACTGAAGCTTTCTTT. Translating it yields CSVTKDLLNTEAFF.

The chain links TRBV14 to TRBJ2-7; D gene unclear. CDR1 is SGHDN, CDR2 FVKESK, per germline. The germline V and J ends were trimmed by 2 bases and 5 bases, with 10 bases remaining between them. There are 13 residues in the CDR3. CDR3 DNA sequence: TGTGCCAGCAGCCAAAAGCTACCCCACGAGCAGTACTTC. It encodes CASSQKLPHEQYF.

CDR3 coding DNA: TGTGCCAGCAGCCCCTTGGGGAGGACCGCTAGCACAGATACGCAGTATTTT. It encodes CASSPLGRTASTDTQYF. V is TRBV7-9 and J is TRBJ2-3; tentative D call: TRBD2 (6 bases). This CDR3 spans 17 amino acids. V lost 5 bases and J lost 0, with 18 bases in between. Germline CDR1 SEHNR, CDR2 FQNEAQ (reference sequence).

This chain links TRBV27 with TRBJ2-7; 7 bases match TRBD1. The V gene's germline CDR1 is MNHEY and CDR2 SMNVEV (reference sequence). Losses at the gene ends were 3 bases for V and 3 bases for J; bases not matched to a gene: 5. This CDR3 is 14 amino acids long. CDR3 loop: CASSLVQGIYEQYF. The DNA of the CDR3 is TGTGCCAGCAGTTTGGTACAGGGGATCTACGAGCAGTACTTC.